This passage covers 2 T cell receptor beta chains from one sample sequenced in a study of T cells in Graves' hyperthyroidism and ophthalmopathy. There were TCR beta CDR3 regions amplified from RNA transcripts. RT-PCR in the first round (using the HTBI primer set) targeted the TCR CDR3. TCRdb passed the multiplex PCR reads through MiXCR, listing each CDR3 protein once. The repertoire holds 530,000 or so distinct CDR3 sequences, with roughly 17% as singletons. Sequenced material: blood. The receptors were sampled from a woman between 18 and 30 years old with Graves' ophthalmopathy.

This chain connects TRBV5-1 to TRBJ1-2, with 8 bases lining up with TRBD1. Germline assignment: CDR1 SGHRS and CDR2 YFSETQ. The CDR3 sequence is 15 residues long. The V segment lost 4 bases and the J segment 4 bases; nucleotides outside the gene matches: 9. This CDR3 reads CASSPGQGGGYGYTF. CDR3 in DNA: TGCGCCAGCAGCCCTGGACAGGGTGGAGGCTATGGCTACACCTTC.

This clonotype was counted at least ten times. The chain employs TRBV11-3 and TRBJ2-1; TRBD2 matches 9 bases. V was pared by 1 base and J by 2 bases, with 3 bases of the junction left unmatched. This CDR3 has 16 amino acids. CDR1 and CDR2 (germline): SGHNT, YENEEA. The CDR3 region has the DNA TGTGCCAGCAGCTTAGGGCTAGCGGGACCCTACAATGAGCAGTTCTTC. This translates into CASSLGLAGPYNEQFF.